This T cell receptor beta chain is drawn from a study of blood T cell repertoires in COVID-19. Looking at the study overall: The United States, Italy and Spain were the sources of the acute and convalescent COVID-19 samples.

Participants had their cohort set by participant-reported clinical history. The V gene's germline CDR1 is MGHDK and CDR2 SYGVNS. V was cut by 1 base and J by 7 bases, with 13 bases left in between. The CDR3 has 14 amino acids. Per the original methods: Nucleated cell counts were estimated from reference gene primer amplification. Clones were sequenced by immunoSEQ multiplex PCR, and TCRdb holds only the in-frame ones, with some missing. The V and J calls and clone size come from that table; D and trimming were worked out from the DNA. The sample lists roughly 140,000 clones, approximately 79% occurring once.

This receptor was identified in a man aged 45 to 65 who had recovered from COVID-19. Sequenced: PBMCs or T cells enriched from blood (not recorded which). The chain joins TRBV25-1 to TRBJ1-2; D might be TRBD1 (6 bases). The CDR3 region is CASSESGGAGGYTF. CDR3 nucleotides: TGTGCCAGCAGTGAATCGGGGGGCGCAGGTGGCTACACCTTC.